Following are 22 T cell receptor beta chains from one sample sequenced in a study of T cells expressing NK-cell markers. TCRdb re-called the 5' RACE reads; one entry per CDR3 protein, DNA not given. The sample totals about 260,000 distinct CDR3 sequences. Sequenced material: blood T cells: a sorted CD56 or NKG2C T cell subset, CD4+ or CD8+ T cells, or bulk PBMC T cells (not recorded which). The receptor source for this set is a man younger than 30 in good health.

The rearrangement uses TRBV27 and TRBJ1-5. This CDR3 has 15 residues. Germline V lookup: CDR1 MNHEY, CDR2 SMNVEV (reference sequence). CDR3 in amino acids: CASSLEGFSNQPQHF.

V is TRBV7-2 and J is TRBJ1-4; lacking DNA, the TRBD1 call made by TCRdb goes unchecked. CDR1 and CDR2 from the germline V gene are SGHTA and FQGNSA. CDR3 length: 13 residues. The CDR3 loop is CASQGGLTEKLFF.

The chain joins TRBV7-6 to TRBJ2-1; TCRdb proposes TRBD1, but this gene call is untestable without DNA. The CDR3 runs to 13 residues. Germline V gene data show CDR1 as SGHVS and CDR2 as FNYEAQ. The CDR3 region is CASSLDPGDEQFF.

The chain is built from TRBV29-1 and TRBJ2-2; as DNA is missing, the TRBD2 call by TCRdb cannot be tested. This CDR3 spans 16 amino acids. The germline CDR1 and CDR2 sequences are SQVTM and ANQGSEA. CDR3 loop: CSVDSGLAGSTGELFF.

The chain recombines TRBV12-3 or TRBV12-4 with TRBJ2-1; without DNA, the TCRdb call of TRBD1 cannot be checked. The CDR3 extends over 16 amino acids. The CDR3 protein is CASSLGTVLYYNEQFF.

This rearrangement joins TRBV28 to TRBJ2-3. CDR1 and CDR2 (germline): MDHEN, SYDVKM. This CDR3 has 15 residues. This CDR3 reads CASSRNIDSTDTQYF.

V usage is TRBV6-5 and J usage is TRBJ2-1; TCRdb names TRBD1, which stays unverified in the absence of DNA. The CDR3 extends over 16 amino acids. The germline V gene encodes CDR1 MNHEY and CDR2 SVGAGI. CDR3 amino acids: CASSYSDRDPYNEQFF.

CDR3 region: CAWRGDREMYGYTF. The chain employs TRBV30 and TRBJ1-2; TCRdb picks TRBD1, but there is no DNA to check that call. Germline lookup yields CDR1 GTSNPN and CDR2 SVGIG (reference sequence). This CDR3 contains 14 residues. The full variable domain, rest sourced from reference TRBV30 and TRBJ1-2, is SQTIHQWPATLVQPVGSPLSLECTVEGTSNPNLYWYRQAAGRGLQLLFYSVGIGQISSEVPQNLSASRPQDRQFILSSKKLLLSDSGFYLCAWRGDREMYGYTFGSGTRLTVV.

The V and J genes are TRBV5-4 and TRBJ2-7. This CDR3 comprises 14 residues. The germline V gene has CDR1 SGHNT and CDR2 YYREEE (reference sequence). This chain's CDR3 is CASSHGVGGYEQYF.

CDR3 in amino acids: CASRGQGMSPLHF. The J gene is TRBJ1-6, the V gene TRBV6-5; the D call from TCRdb, TRBD1, cannot be confirmed without DNA. Per the germline V gene, CDR1 is MNHEY and CDR2 is SVGAGI. This CDR3 has 13 residues.

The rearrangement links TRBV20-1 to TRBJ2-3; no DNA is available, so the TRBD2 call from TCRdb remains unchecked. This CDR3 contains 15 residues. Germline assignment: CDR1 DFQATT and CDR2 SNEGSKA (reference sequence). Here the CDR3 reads CSARDIGLNTDTQYF.

CDR3 sequence: CASSQGRTRGHNEQFF. This sequence joins TRBV4-2 and TRBJ2-1; as DNA is missing, the TRBD2 call by TCRdb cannot be tested. Germline-derived CDR1 and CDR2 are LGHNA and YNFKEQ. CDR3 length: 16 residues.

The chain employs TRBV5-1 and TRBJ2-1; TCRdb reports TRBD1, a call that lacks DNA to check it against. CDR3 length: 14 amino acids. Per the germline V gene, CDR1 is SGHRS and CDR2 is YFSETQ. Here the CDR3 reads CASFPGQAGDEQFF. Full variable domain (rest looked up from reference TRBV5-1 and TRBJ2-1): KAGVTQTPRYLIKTRGQQVTLSCSPISGHRSVSWYQQTPGQGLQFLFEYFSETQRNKGNFPGRFSGRQFSNSRSEMNVSTLELGDSALYLCASFPGQAGDEQFFGPGTRLTVL.

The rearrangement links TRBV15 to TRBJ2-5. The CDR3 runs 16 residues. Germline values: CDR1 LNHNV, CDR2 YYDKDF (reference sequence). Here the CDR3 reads CATSRDRKDQGETQYF.

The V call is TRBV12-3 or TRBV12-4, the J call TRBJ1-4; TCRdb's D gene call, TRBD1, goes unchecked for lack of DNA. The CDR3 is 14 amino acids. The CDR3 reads CASRPTGEREKLFF.

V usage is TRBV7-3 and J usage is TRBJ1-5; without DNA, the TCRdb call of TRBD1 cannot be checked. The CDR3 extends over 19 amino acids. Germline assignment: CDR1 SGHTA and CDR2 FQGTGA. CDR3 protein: CASSLSIPLTGCYNQPQHF.

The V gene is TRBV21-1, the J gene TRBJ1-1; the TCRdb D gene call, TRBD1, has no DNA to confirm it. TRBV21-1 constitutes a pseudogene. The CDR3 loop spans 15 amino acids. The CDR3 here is CASSKDGAGGNEAFF.

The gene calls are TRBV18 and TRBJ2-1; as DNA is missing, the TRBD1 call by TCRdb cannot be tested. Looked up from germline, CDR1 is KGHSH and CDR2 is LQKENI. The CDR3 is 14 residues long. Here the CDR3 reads CASSPEAGGNEQFF.

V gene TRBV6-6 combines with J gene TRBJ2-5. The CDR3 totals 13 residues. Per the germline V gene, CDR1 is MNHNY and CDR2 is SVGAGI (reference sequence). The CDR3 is CASSRTVGETQYF.

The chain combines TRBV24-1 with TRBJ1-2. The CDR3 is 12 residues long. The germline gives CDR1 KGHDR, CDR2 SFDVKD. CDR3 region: CATSARGYGYTF.

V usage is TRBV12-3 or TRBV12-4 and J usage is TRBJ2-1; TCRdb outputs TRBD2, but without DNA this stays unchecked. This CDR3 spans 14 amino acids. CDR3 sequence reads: CASSLTVGDGEQFF.

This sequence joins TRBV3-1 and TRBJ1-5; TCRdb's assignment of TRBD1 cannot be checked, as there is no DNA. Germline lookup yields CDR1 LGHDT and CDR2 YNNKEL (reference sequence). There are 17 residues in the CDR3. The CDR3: CASSQDRGAVGGQPQHF.